This T cell receptor (beta chain) is from a study of blood T cell repertoires in COVID-19. Sequenced by immunoSEQ multiplex PCR; TCRdb stores in-frame clones only, minus some. The sample contains 150,000 to 200,000 clones, about 85% of which appear only once. This CDR3 has 14 residues. CDR1 and CDR2 (germline): LGHDT, YNNKEL (reference sequence). Between the trimmed V and J ends, which lost 4 bases and 4 bases, there was a span of 11 bases. The sample was peripheral blood. The clonotype originates from a man aged 70-80 years with active or convalescent COVID-19. This chain joins TRBV3-1 (or the pseudogene TRBV3-2) and TRBJ1-3; the D is unclear. For the CDR3, the DNA is TGTGCCAGCAGCCCAAAAAGGAGGGGAAACACCATATATTTT. Protein sequence: CASSPKRRGNTIYF.